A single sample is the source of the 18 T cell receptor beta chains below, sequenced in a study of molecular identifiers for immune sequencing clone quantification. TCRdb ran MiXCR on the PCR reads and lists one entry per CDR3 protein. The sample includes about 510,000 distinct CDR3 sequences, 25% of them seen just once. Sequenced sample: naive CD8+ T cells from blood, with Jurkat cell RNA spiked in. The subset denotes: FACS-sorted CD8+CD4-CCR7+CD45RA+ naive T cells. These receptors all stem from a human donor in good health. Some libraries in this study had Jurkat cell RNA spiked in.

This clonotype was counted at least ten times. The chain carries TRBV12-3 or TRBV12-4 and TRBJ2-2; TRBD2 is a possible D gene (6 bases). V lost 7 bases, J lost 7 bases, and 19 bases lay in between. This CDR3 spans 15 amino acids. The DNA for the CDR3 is TGTGCCAGCACCCCGCGGGGCCAAAATTTCGGGGAGCTGTTTTTT. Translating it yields CASTPRGQNFGELFF.

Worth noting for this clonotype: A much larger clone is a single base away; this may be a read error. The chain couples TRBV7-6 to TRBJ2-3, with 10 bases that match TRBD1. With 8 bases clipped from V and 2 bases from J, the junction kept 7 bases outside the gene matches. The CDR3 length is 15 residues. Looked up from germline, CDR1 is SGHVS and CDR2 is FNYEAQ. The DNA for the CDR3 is TGTGCCAGCGGCTCCGGACAGGGGGTCACAGATACGCAGTATTTT. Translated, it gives CASGSGQGVTDTQYF.

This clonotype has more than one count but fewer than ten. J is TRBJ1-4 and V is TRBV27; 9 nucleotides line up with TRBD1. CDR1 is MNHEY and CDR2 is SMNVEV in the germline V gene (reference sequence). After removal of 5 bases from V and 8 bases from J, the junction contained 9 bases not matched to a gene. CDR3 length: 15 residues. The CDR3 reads CASSGGRDRVEKLFF. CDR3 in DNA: TGTGCCAGCAGTGGGGGTCGGGACAGGGTCGAAAAACTGTTTTTT.

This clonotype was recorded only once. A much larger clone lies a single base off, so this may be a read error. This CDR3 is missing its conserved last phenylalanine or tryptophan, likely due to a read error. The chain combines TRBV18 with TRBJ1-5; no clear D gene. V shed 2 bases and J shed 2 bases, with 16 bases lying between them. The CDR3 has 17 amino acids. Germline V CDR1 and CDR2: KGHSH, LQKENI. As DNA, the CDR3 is TGTGCCAGCTCACCAGATTATGGGGAGGGTCGCAATCAGCCCCAGCATTCT. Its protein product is CASSPDYGEGRNQPQHS.

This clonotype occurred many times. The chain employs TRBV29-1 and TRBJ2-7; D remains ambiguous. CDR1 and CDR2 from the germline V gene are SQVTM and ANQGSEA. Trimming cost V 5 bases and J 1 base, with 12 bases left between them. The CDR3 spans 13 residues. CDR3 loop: CSVYSSASYEQYF. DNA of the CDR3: TGCAGCGTTTATTCCAGCGCGTCCTACGAGCAGTACTTC.

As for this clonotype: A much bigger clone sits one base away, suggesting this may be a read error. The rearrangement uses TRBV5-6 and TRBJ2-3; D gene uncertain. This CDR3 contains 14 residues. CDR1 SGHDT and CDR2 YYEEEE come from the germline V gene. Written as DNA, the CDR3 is TGTGCCTGCAGCTCCTCCCCGGCGGCACGTACGCAGTATTTT. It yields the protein CACSSSPAARTQYF.

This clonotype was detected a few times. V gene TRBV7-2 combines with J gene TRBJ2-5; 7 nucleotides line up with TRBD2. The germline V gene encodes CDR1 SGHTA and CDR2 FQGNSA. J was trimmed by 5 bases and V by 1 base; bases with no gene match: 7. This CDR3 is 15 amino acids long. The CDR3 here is CASSLVGSGGETQYF. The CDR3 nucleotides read TGTGCCAGCAGCTTAGTTGGGTCCGGGGGGGAGACCCAGTACTTC.

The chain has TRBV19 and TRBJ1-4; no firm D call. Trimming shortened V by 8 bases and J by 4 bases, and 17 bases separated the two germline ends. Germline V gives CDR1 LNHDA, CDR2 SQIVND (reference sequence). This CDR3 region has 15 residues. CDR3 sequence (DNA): TGTGCCAGTGGATTCTCCGGAAGTTATAATGAAAAACTGTTTTTT. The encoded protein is CASGFSGSYNEKLFF.

CDR3 nucleotides: TGTGCCACCAGCGGGGTGGGTGGCAGGGGAGATACGCAGTATTTT. This gives the protein CATSGVGGRGDTQYF. The chain links TRBV15 to TRBJ2-3, with a tentative D call TRBD1 (6 bases). Germline V gene lookup returns CDR1 LNHNV and CDR2 YYDKDF (reference sequence). V was clipped by 5 bases and J by 5 bases, with 17 bases between them. The CDR3 contains 15 residues.

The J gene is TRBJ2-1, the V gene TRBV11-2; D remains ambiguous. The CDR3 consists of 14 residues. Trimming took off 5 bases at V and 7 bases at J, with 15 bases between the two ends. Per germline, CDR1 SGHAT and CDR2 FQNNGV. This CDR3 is CASSAAEEWNEQFF. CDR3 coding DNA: TGTGCCAGCAGCGCCGCCGAGGAGTGGAATGAGCAGTTCTTC.

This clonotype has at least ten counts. This CDR3 is CASRTGGAGYTF. CDR3 bases: TGTGCCAGCAGGACAGGGGGCGCCGGCTACACCTTC. This sequence joins TRBV7-6 and TRBJ1-2; TRBD1 matches 10 bases. CDR3 length equals 12 residues. Germline assignment: CDR1 SGHVS and CDR2 FNYEAQ. The V segment lost 6 bases and the J segment 8 bases; nucleotides outside the gene matches: 3.

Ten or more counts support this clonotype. The CDR3 loop is CASSFRGSTYEQYF. CDR3 in DNA: TGTGCCAGCAGTTTCCGAGGGAGCACCTACGAGCAGTACTTC. This chain links TRBV28 with TRBJ2-7; maybe TRBD2 (5 bases). Germline CDR1 and CDR2: MDHEN and SYDVKM. V was cut by 3 bases and J by 2 bases, with 11 bases left in between. The CDR3 is made up of 14 amino acids. Full variable domain (rest looked up from reference TRBV28 and TRBJ2-7): DVKVTQSSRYLVKRTGEKVFLECVQDMDHENMFWYRQDPGLGLRLIYFSYDVKMKEKGDIPEGYSVSREKKERFSLILESASTNQTSMYLCASSFRGSTYEQYFGPGTRLTVT.

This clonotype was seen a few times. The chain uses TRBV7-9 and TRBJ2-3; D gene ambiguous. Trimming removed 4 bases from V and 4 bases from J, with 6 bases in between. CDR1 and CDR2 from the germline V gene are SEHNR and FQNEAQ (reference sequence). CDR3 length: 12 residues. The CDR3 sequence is CASSSGADTQYF. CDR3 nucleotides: TGTGCCAGCAGCTCGGGTGCAGATACGCAGTATTTT.

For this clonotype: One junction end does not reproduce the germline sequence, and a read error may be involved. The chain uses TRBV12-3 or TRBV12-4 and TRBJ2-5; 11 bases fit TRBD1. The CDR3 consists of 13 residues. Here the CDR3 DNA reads TGTGCCAGCAGGGACAGGGGGCAAGGGACCCAGTACTTC. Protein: CASRDRGQGTQYF.

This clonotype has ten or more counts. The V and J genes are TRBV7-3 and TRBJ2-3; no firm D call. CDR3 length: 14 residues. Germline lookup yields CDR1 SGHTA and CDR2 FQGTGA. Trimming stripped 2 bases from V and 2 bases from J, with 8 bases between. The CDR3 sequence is CASSLGSNTDTQYF. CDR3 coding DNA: TGTGCCAGCAGCTTAGGGTCTAACACAGATACGCAGTATTTT.

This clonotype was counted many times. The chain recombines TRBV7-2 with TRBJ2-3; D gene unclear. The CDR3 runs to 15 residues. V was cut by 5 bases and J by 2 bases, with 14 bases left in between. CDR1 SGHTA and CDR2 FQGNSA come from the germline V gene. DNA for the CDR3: TGTGCCAGCAGCCGGCCGAGTATGGCCACAGATACGCAGTATTTT. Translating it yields CASSRPSMATDTQYF.

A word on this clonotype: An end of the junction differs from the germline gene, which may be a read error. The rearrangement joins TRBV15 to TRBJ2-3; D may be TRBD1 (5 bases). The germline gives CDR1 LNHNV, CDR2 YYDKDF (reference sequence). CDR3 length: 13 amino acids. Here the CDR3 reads CATGRGREDTQYF. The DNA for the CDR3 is TGTGCCACCGGCAGAGGCAGGGAAGATACGCAGTATTTT.

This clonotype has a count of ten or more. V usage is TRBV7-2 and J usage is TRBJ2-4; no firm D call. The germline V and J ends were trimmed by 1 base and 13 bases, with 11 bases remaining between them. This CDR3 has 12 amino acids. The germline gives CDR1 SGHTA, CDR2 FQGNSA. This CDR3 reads CASSLEGSPQYF. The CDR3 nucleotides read TGTGCCAGCAGCTTAGAAGGAAGCCCACAGTACTTC.